These 12 T cell receptor beta chains came from one sample sequenced in a study of shared clonotypes between healthy human individuals. The method was immunoSEQ multiplex PCR; TCRdb's version includes in-frame clones alone and lacks a portion of them. The table has some 380,000 clones, around 96% seen once. Sequencing was performed on memory CD8+ T cells sorted from blood. Subset in this sample: CD45RO+ cells pooled with CCR7-negative TemRA cells. These receptors originate from a man between 25 and 39 years old in good health.

The chain joins TRBV27 to TRBJ1-1; D gene unclear. This CDR3 has 13 amino acids. The germline V gene has CDR1 MNHEY and CDR2 SMNVEV (reference sequence). Trimming took off 6 bases at V and 4 bases at J, with 12 bases between the two ends. The CDR3 here is CASRSVWGTEAFF. The CDR3 DNA reads TGTGCCAGCAGGTCCGTATGGGGCACTGAAGCTTTCTTT.

On this clone: In the same sample, other DNA sequences code for this CDR3. CDR3 amino acids: CASSPQGGGANVLTF. DNA for the CDR3: TGTGCCAGCTCACCACAGGGTGGTGGGGCCAACGTCCTGACTTTC. The chain is built from TRBV18 and TRBJ2-6; unclear D gene. V shed 1 base and J shed 3 bases, with 7 bases lying between them. There are 15 residues in the CDR3. Germline V CDR1 and CDR2: KGHSH, LQKENI.

This chain connects TRBV10-3 to TRBJ2-7; 8 bases line up with TRBD1. The CDR3 is 13 residues long. CDR1 ENHRY and CDR2 SYGVKD come from the germline V gene. With V trimmed by 9 bases and J by 5 bases, 9 bases remained unmatched. The CDR3 DNA is TGTGCCATACGGACAGGGAACCGCCACGAGCAGTACTTC. Amino acid sequence: CAIRTGNRHEQYF.

This clone was counted a few times. The chain links TRBV30 to TRBJ2-1; D ambiguous. V lost 5 bases and J lost 2, with 16 bases in between. The germline CDR1 and CDR2 sequences are GTSNPN and SVGIG (reference sequence). The CDR3 spans 15 residues. This CDR3 is CAWGTDDAPYNEQFF. The DNA of the CDR3 is TGTGCCTGGGGAACTGACGACGCCCCCTACAATGAGCAGTTCTTC.

This chain links TRBV30 with TRBJ2-5; D gene ambiguous. Germline-derived CDR1 and CDR2 are GTSNPN and SVGIG (reference sequence). V was clipped by 1 base and J by 7 bases, with 7 bases between them. The CDR3 has 11 residues. CDR3 amino acids: CAWSEDWTQYF. CDR3 coding DNA: TGTGCCTGGAGTGAGGATTGGACCCAGTACTTC.

This chain connects TRBV27 to TRBJ2-1, with D tentatively TRBD2 (6 bases). CDR3 length: 15 amino acids. The V gene's germline CDR1 is MNHEY and CDR2 SMNVEV (reference sequence). V was pared by 8 bases and J by 2 bases, with 16 bases between. In DNA form, the CDR3 reads TGTGCCAGCCGGTCGCCGGGGGATGCCTACAATGAGCAGTTCTTC. It yields the protein CASRSPGDAYNEQFF.

The V gene is TRBV4-1, the J gene TRBJ2-5; D assignment may be TRBD1 or TRBD2 (5 bases each). V lost 4 bases, J lost 5 bases, and 14 bases lay in between. Germline V gives CDR1 MGHRA, CDR2 YSYEKL. CDR3 length: 14 residues. CDR3 DNA sequence: TGCGCCAGCAGCCGAATTGAGGGGTGGGAGACCCAGTACTTC. It yields the protein CASSRIEGWETQYF.

V and J are TRBV11-1 and TRBJ2-5; tentatively, D is TRBD2 (5 bases). With 6 bases removed from V and 0 bases from J, the gap between germline ends came to 11 bases. Looked up from germline, CDR1 is SGHAT and CDR2 is FQDESV (reference sequence). The CDR3 is 14 residues long. The CDR3 sequence: CASSRPGNQETQYF. The CDR3, as DNA: TGTGCCAGCAGTAGACCGGGGAACCAAGAGACCCAGTACTTC.

The chain employs TRBV11-2 and TRBJ2-7; D remains unclear. This CDR3 contains 13 residues. V shed 4 bases and J shed 9 bases, with 16 bases lying between them. Germline lookup yields CDR1 SGHAT and CDR2 FQNNGV. The DNA of the CDR3 is TGTGCCAGCAGCTCGCTTCTCGATGTTTGGCAGTACTTC. This codes for CASSSLLDVWQYF.

DNA of the CDR3: TGTGCCAGCAGCGCCCTAGAGAGGGATGAGACCCAGTACTTC. The encoded protein is CASSALERDETQYF. The chain employs TRBV7-8 and TRBJ2-5, with D perhaps TRBD2 (5 bases). V lost 5 bases and J lost 5, with 15 bases in between. The germline CDR1 and CDR2 sequences are SGHVS and FQNEAQ. The CDR3 is made up of 14 amino acids.

The chain's CDR3 is CASPNWEREGRSDTQYF. The DNA of the CDR3 is TGTGCCAGCCCGAATTGGGAGCGGGAGGGCCGGTCAGATACGCAGTATTTT. The chain joins TRBV5-6 to TRBJ2-3; 10 bases fit TRBD2. CDR3 size: 17 residues. Trimming removed 7 bases from V and 4 bases from J; junction bases left unmatched: 15. In germline, CDR1 is SGHDT, CDR2 YYEEEE.

This chain connects TRBV6-5 to TRBJ1-5, with D possibly matching TRBD1 (5 bases). The V end lost 6 bases, the J end lost 2 bases, and 5 bases lay between the germline ends. Germline V CDR1 and CDR2: MNHEY, SVGAGI. This CDR3 has 12 amino acids. CDR3 region: CASRQGNQPQHF. For the CDR3, the DNA is TGTGCCAGCAGACAGGGCAATCAGCCCCAGCATTTT.